The 15 T cell receptor beta chains reported below all come from one sample, sequenced in a study of cytomegalovirus exposure and HLA in healthy donors. A multiplex PCR was run with 60 Vbeta primers and 13 Jbeta primers. Produced via immunoSEQ multiplex PCR; TCRdb's table is partial and in-frame only. The sample consists of 150,000 to 200,000 clones, roughly 80% of them appearing once. Sequencing was performed on PBMCs. Receptor source: a male donor in good health and CMV-seropositive.

The CDR3 is CATGTGHSGNTIYF. The CDR3 coding sequence is TGTGCCACAGGAACAGGCCACTCTGGAAACACCATATATTTT. The chain joins TRBV2 to TRBJ1-3, with a weak D call TRBD1 (5 bases). Trimming shortened V by 10 bases and J by 0 bases, and 13 bases separated the two germline ends. The V gene's germline CDR1 is SNHLY and CDR2 FYNNEI. This CDR3 has 14 residues.

The chain combines TRBV14 with TRBJ2-1; 11 bases map to TRBD2. Trimming at V came to 3 bases and at J to 7 bases, leaving 14 bases not matched to a gene. Germline V gene lookup returns CDR1 SGHDN and CDR2 FVKESK. The CDR3 is made up of 18 amino acids. The CDR3 DNA reads as TGTGCCAGCAGCCATTTAACTAGCGGGAGTGTTTTAAGTAATGAGCAGTTCTTC. Translation gives CASSHLTSGSVLSNEQFF.

This clone appeared a few times. This chain uses TRBV30 with TRBJ1-2; a possible D gene is TRBD1 (5 bases). The CDR3 runs 15 residues. Germline V gene lookup returns CDR1 GTSNPN and CDR2 SVGIG (reference sequence). Trimming left V 4 bases short and J 2 bases short, with 17 bases between. The CDR3 is CAWKASGGNNYGYTF. The CDR3 DNA is TGTGCCTGGAAGGCTTCCGGGGGGAACAACTATGGCTACACCTTC.

This clone was seen just once. The CDR3 here is CASSTKKSGRVRPWSNQPQHF. CDR3 sequence (DNA): TGTGCCAGCAGCACGAAGAAGTCCGGCAGGGTTCGGCCTTGGAGCAATCAGCCCCAGCATTTT. V usage is TRBV21-1 and J usage is TRBJ1-5; whether TRBD1, the table's D call, matches the DNA was not checked. TRBV21-1 is a documented pseudogene. The CDR3 loop spans 21 amino acids.

The chain employs TRBV13 and TRBJ1-4; D is unclear. CDR1 is PRHDT and CDR2 is FYEKMQ in the germline V gene (reference sequence). CDR3 length: 14 residues. The germline V and J ends were trimmed by 5 bases and 2 bases, with 9 bases remaining between them. The CDR3 DNA reads TGTGCCAGCAGCGGGCGTTGGACTAATGAAAAACTGTTTTTT. Residues: CASSGRWTNEKLFF.

This clone showed up just a few times. The rearrangement joins TRBV6-1 to TRBJ1-6, with D uncertain. The CDR3 extends over 14 amino acids. The germline gives CDR1 MNHNS, CDR2 SASEGT. Trimming left V 1 base short and J 6 bases short, with 7 bases between. CDR3 region: CASSEGHPNSPLHF. In DNA form, the CDR3 reads TGTGCCAGCAGTGAAGGACACCCTAATTCACCCCTCCACTTT.

The rearrangement uses TRBV7-9 and TRBJ2-3; D perhaps matches TRBD2 (6 bases). Germline V gene lookup returns CDR1 SEHNR and CDR2 FQNEAQ (reference sequence). The CDR3 has 15 residues. Deletions cut 6 bases from V and 4 bases from J, with 17 bases between. CDR3 DNA sequence: TGTGCCAGCAGTTCCTGGAGGGGTCGAGCAGATACGCAGTATTTT. Residues: CASSSWRGRADTQYF.

The genes are TRBV7-2 and TRBJ1-2; D not resolved. This CDR3 region has 14 residues. V lost 1 base and J 8 bases, leaving 14 bases between the germline ends. From germline, CDR1 is SGHTA and CDR2 FQGNSA. Here the CDR3 DNA reads TGTGCCAGCAGCTTAGTGCACCCACGAGGCGGCTACACCTTC. This encodes CASSLVHPRGGYTF. Using reference TRBV7-2 and TRBJ1-2 for the parts outside the CDR3, the full variable domain is GAGVSQSPSNKVTEKGKDVELRCDPISGHTALYWYRQSLGQGLEFLIYFQGNSAPDKSGLPSDRFSAERTGGSVSTLTIQRTQQEDSAVYLCASSLVHPRGGYTFGSGTRLTVV.

This chain uses TRBV9 with TRBJ2-7; 16 positions match TRBD2. This CDR3 has 17 amino acids. After removal of 4 bases from V and 3 bases from J, the junction contained 7 bases not matched to a gene. Germline V gene lookup returns CDR1 SGDLS and CDR2 YYNGEE. CDR3 region: CASSLGLAGGSIYEQYF. The CDR3 DNA is TGTGCCAGCAGCTTGGGACTAGCGGGGGGGTCGATCTACGAGCAGTACTTC.

The chain is built from TRBV10-2 and TRBJ2-7; 8 positions match TRBD2. Trimming cost V 3 bases and J 4 bases; bases outside gene matches: 11. The CDR3 length is 16 residues. Germline V gives CDR1 WSHSY, CDR2 SAAADI. The CDR3 is CASSDWGGASGYEQYF. The CDR3 bases are TGCGCCAGCAGTGATTGGGGTGGGGCTAGCGGGTACGAGCAGTACTTC.

This clone was counted between two and nine times. This chain connects TRBV5-1 to TRBJ2-1; TRBD2 matches 9 bases. Germline CDR1 and CDR2: SGHRS and YFSETQ. J gave up 6 bases and V 4 bases, and 5 bases lay outside the gene matches. The CDR3 consists of 14 residues. The CDR3 sequence: CASSIKTSGNEQFF. The CDR3 bases are TGCGCCAGCAGCATTAAGACTAGCGGCAATGAGCAGTTCTTC.

The chain links TRBV7-7 to TRBJ2-1; 7 bases match TRBD2. The CDR3 length is 15 residues. The germline gives CDR1 SSHAT, CDR2 FNYEAQ (reference sequence). The junction had 11 bases not matched to a gene; V was cut back by 2 bases and J by 10 bases. This CDR3 reads CASSLSPSGAGEQFF. CDR3 nucleotides: TGTGCCAGCAGCTTATCCCCTTCGGGAGCGGGAGAGCAGTTCTTC.

This rearrangement joins TRBV9 to TRBJ1-2; D call uncertain. Germline CDR1 SGDLS, CDR2 YYNGEE. Trimming shortened V by 3 bases and J by 2 bases, and 14 bases separated the two germline ends. The CDR3 length is 15 residues. CDR3 coding DNA: TGTGCCAGCAGCGCCCAATTGACGGGAAACTATGGCTACACCTTC. This translates into CASSAQLTGNYGYTF.

The chain carries TRBV5-1 and TRBJ1-1; weak D call: TRBD1 (6 bases). Germline CDR1 is SGHRS and CDR2 is YFSETQ. V lost 7 bases and J lost 3, with 16 bases in between. This CDR3 has 14 amino acids. CDR3 region: CASRNRGAYTEAFF. The CDR3 bases are TGCGCCAGCCGGAACCGGGGGGCTTACACTGAAGCTTTCTTT.

The chain links TRBV28 to TRBJ1-1, with D unclear. V dropped 8 bases and J dropped 3 bases, with 16 bases sitting between them. The CDR3 totals 14 residues. In germline, CDR1 is MDHEN, CDR2 SYDVKM. The CDR3 DNA reads as TGTGCCAGCCAGTCCTTCGGGGAATACACTGAAGCTTTCTTT. Translated: CASQSFGEYTEAFF.